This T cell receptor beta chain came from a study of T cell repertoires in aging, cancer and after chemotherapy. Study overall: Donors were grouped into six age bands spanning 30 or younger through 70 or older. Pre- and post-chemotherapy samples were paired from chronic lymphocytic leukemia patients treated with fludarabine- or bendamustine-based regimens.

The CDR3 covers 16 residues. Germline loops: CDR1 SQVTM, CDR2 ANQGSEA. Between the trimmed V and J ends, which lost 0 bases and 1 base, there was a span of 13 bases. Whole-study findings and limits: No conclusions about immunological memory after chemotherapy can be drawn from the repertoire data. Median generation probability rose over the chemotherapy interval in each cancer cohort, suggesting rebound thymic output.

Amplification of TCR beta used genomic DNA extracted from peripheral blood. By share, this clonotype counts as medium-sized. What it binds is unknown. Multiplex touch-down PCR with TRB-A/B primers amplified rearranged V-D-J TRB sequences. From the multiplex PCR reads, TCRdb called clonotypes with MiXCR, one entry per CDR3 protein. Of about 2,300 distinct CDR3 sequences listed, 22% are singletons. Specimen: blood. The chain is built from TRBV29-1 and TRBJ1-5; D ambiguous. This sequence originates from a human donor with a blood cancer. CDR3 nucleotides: TGCAGCGTTGAAGAGTTAGTAGAATCGAGCAATCAGCCCCAGCATTTT. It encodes CSVEELVESSNQPQHF.